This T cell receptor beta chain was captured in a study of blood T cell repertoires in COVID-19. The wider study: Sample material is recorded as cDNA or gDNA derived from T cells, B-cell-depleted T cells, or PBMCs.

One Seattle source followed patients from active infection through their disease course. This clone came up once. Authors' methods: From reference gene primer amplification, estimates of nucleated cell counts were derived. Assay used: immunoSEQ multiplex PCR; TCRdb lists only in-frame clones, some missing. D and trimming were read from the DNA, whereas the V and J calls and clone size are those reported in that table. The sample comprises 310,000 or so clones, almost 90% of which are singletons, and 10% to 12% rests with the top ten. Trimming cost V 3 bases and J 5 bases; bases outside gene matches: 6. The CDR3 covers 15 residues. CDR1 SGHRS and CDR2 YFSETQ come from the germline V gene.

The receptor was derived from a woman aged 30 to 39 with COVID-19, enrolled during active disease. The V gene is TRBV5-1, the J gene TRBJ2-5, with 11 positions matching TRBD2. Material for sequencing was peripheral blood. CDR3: CASSSLAGVGETQYF. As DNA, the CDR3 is TGCGCCAGCAGCTCACTAGCGGGAGTCGGTGAGACCCAGTACTTC.